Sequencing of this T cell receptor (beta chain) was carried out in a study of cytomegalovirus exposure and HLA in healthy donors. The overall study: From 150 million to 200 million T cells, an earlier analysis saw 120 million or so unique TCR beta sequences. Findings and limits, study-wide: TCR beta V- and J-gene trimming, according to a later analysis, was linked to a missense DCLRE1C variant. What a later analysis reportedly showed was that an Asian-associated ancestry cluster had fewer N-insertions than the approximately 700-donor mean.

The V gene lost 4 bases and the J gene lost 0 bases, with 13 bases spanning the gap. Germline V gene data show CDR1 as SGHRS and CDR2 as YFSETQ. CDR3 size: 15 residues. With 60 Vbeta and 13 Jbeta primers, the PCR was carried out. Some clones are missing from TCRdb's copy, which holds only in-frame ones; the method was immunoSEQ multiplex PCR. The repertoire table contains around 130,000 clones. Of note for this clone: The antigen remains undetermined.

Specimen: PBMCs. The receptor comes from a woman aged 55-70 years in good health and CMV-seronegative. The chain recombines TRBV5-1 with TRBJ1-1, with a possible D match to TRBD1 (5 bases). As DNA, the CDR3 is TGCGCCAGCAGCATAGACAGTACCATGAACACTGAAGCTTTCTTT. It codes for CASSIDSTMNTEAFF.